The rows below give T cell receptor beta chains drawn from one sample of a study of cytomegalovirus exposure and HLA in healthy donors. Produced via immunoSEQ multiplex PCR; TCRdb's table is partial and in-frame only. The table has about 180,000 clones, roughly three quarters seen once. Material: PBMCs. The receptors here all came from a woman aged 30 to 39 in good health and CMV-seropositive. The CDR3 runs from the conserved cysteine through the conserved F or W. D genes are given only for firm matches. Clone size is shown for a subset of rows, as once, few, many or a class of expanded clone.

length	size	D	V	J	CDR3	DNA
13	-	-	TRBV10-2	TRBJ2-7	CASRTVGNHEQYF	TGCGCCAGCCGAACGGTCGGGAACCACGAGCAGTACTTC
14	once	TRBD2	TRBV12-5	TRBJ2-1	CASGFSGTYNEQFF	TGTGCTAGTGGTTTTAGCGGGACTTACAATGAGCAGTTCTTC
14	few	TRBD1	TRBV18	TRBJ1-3	CASSPGQGGNTIYF	TGTGCCAGCTCACCCGGACAGGGGGGAAACACCATATATTTT
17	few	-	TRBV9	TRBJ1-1	CASSASLGGTLNTEAFF	TGTGCCAGCAGCGCTAGCCTTGGGGGGACCCTGAACACTGAAGCTTTCTTT
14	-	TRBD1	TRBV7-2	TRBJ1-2	CASSLGTGPHGYTF	TGTGCCAGCAGCTTAGGGACAGGGCCCCATGGCTACACCTTC
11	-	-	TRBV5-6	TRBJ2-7	CASSSSYEQYF	TGTGCCAGCAGCTCTAGCTACGAGCAGTACTTC
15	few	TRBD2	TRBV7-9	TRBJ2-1	CASSLGTLGLESQFF	TGTGCCAGCAGCTTGGGGACCTTAGGACTAGAATCTCAGTTCTTC
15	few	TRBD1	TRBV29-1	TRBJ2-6	CSAGTGGGGANVLTF	TGCAGCGCCGGAACAGGGGGCGGTGGGGCCAACGTCCTGACTTTC
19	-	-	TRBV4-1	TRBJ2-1	CASSQEEASGRSSYNEQFF	TGCGCCAGCAGCCAAGAGGAGGCTTCGGGGAGGAGCTCCTACAATGAGCAGTTCTTC
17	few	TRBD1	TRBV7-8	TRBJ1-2	CASSMPGQFSPRGGYTF	TGTGCCAGCAGCATGCCGGGACAGTTCTCCCCGCGGGGTGGCTACACCTTC
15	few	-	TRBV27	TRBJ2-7	CASSLGTPFSYEQYF	TGTGCCAGCAGTTTAGGGACTCCTTTCTCCTACGAGCAGTACTTC
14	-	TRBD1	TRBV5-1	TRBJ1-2	CASSYGTGNYGYTF	TGCGCCAGCAGCTATGGGACAGGAAACTATGGCTACACCTTC
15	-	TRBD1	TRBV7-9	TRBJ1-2	CASSLGQGAIAGYTF	TGTGCCAGCAGCTTAGGACAGGGGGCCATCGCTGGCTACACCTTC
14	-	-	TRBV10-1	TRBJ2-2	CASSERLNTGELFF	TGCGCCAGCAGTGAACGGTTGAACACCGGGGAGCTGTTTTTT
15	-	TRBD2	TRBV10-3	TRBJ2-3	CAISQTSKGTDTQYF	TGTGCCATCAGCCAGACTAGCAAGGGCACAGATACGCAGTATTTT
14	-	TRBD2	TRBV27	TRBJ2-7	CASSLSGTRGEQYF	TGTGCCAGCAGTTTATCCGGGACTAGAGGCGAGCAGTACTTC
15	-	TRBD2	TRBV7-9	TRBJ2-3	CASSLGTSGGDTQYF	TGTGCCAGCAGCTTAGGTACTAGCGGGGGTGATACGCAGTATTTT
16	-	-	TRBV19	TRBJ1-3	CASSISAANSGNTIYF	TGTGCCAGTAGTATCTCCGCGGCCAACTCTGGAAACACCATATATTTT
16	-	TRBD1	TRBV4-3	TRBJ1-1	CASSQDLEGGGTEAFF	TGCGCCAGCAGCCAAGATCTGGAAGGGGGCGGTACTGAAGCTTTCTTT
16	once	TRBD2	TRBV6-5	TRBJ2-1	CASSYLSRGGHNEQFF	TGTGCCAGCAGTTACCTCTCCCGGGGGGGCCACAATGAGCAGTTCTTC
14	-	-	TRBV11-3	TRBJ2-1	CASSLPDSVNEQFF	TGTGCCAGCAGCTTACCGGACAGTGTGAATGAGCAGTTCTTC
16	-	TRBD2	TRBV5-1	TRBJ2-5	CASSLMTSGGAETQYF	TGCGCCAGCAGCTTGATGACTAGCGGGGGGGCAGAGACCCAGTACTTC
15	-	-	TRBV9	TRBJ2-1	CASSPRTNVYDEQFF	TGTGCCAGCAGCCCCCGGACAAATGTATACGATGAGCAGTTCTTC
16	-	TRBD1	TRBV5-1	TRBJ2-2	CASSLADRVNTGELFF	TGCGCCAGCAGCTTGGCCGACAGGGTCAACACCGGGGAGCTGTTTTTT
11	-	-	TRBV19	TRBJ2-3	CAVREVDTQYF	TGTGCCGTCAGGGAGGTAGATACGCAGTATTTT
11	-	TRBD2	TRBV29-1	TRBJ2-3	CSVVREGTQYF	TGCAGCGTTGTAAGGGAGGGGACGCAGTATTTT
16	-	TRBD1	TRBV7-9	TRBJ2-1	CASSFSAETGTNEQFF	TGTGCCAGCAGCTTTTCGGCCGAGACAGGGACCAATGAGCAGTTCTTC
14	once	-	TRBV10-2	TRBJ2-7	CASSDAGLSYEQYF	TGCGCCAGCAGTGATGCGGGTCTTTCCTACGAGCAGTACTTC
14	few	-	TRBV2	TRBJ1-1	CASSEGRGFTEAFF	TGTGCCAGCAGTGAAGGACGGGGGTTCACTGAAGCTTTCTTT
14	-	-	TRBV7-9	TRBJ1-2	CASSQDARVDGYTF	TGTGCCAGCAGCCAAGACGCCAGGGTGGATGGCTACACCTTC
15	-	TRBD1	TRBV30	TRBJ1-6	CAWSVRDSFNSPLHF	TGTGCCTGGAGTGTACGGGACAGCTTTAATTCACCCCTCCACTTT
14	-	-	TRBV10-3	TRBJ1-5	CAISESRRDQPQHF	TGTGCCATCAGTGAGTCAAGGCGGGATCAGCCCCAGCATTTT
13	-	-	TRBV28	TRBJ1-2	CASSLRGSGGYTF	TGTGCCAGCAGTTTGAGAGGGTCGGGTGGCTACACCTTC
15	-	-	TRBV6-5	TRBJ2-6	CASRFTGSGANVLTF	TGTGCCAGCAGGTTCACCGGGTCTGGAGCCAACGTCCTGACTTTC
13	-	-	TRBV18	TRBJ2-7	CASSPANLEEQYF	TGTGCCAGCTCACCTGCAAACCTCGAGGAGCAGTACTTC
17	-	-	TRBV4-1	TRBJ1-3	CASSHDPSTGSGNTIYF	TGCGCCAGCAGCCACGACCCGTCGACAGGCTCTGGAAACACCATATATTTT
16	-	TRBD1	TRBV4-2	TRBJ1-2	CASSQGQGGTSSGYTF	TGTGCCAGCAGCCAGGGACAGGGAGGCACAAGTTCTGGCTACACCTTC
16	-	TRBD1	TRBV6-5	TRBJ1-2	CASSYRQGRSYYGYTF	TGTGCCAGCAGTTACAGACAGGGAAGGTCGTACTATGGCTACACCTTC
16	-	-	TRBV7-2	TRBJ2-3	CASSRKAGNLIDTQYF	TGTGCCAGCAGCCGAAAGGCGGGAAACTTGATAGATACGCAGTATTTT
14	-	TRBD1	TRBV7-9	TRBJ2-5	CASSSQGAGETQYF	TGTGCCAGCAGCTCCCAGGGGGCGGGAGAGACCCAGTACTTC
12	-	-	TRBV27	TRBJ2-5	CASSSDGGTQYF	TGTGCCAGCAGTTCAGATGGAGGGACCCAGTACTTC
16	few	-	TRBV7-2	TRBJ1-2	CASSLSGTSGSYGYTF	TGTGCCAGCAGCTTGAGCGGGACCTCCGGGAGCTATGGCTACACCTTC
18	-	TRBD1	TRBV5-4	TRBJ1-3	CASSSAGTALNRGNTIYF	TGTGCCAGCAGCTCAGCCGGGACAGCCCTGAACCGTGGAAACACCATATATTTT